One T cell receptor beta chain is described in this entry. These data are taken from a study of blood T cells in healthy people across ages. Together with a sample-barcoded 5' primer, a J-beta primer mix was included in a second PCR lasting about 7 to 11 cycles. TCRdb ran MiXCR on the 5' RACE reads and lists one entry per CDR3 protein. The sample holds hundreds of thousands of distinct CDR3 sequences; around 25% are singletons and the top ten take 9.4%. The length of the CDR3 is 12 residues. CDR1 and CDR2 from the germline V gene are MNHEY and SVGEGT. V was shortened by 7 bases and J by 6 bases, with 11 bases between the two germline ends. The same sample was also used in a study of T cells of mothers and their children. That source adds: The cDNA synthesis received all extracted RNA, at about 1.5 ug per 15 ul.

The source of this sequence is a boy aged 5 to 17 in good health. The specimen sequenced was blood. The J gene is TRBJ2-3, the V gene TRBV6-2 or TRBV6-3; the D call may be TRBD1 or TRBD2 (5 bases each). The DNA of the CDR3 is TGTGCCAGCAAGGCAGGGAGTGATACGCAGTATTTT. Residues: CASKAGSDTQYF.